The rows below give T cell receptor beta chains drawn from one sample of a study of shared clonotypes between healthy human individuals. The repertoire was sequenced with immunoSEQ multiplex PCR; TCRdb's copy has only in-frame clones and lacks some. The sample carries about 820,000 clones, around 92% recorded once. Sequencing input: naive CD8+ T cells sorted from blood. The source is a young man in good health. Each CDR3 is given with its conserved first and last residue.

cdr3_aa: CASSVDRVGGYTF
j_call: TRBJ1-2
v_call: TRBV9

cdr3_aa: CASSISGQGDYGYTF
j_call: TRBJ1-2
v_call: TRBV27

cdr3_aa: CASSPPSSYEQYF
j_call: TRBJ2-7
v_call: TRBV7-9

cdr3_aa: CASSQNPASRDEQYF
j_call: TRBJ2-7
v_call: TRBV4-1

cdr3_aa: CSVDFGTGANVLTF
j_call: TRBJ2-6
v_call: TRBV29-1

cdr3_aa: CASSPTFVNTPGSQGTQYF
j_call: TRBJ2-5
v_call: TRBV18

cdr3_aa: CASSLVQTPHEQYF
j_call: TRBJ2-7
v_call: TRBV28

cdr3_aa: CASSPARGLNTDTQYF
j_call: TRBJ2-3
v_call: TRBV27

cdr3_aa: CASTPRSPQTLYEQYF
j_call: TRBJ2-7
v_call: TRBV28

cdr3_aa: CASSVVSSGITDTQYF
j_call: TRBJ2-3
v_call: TRBV9

cdr3_aa: CASSLDPYDRYDEQFF
j_call: TRBJ2-1
v_call: TRBV11-2

cdr3_aa: CASSPPGDEQYF
j_call: TRBJ2-7
v_call: TRBV18

cdr3_aa: CTSSQDLTGRNTGELFF
j_call: TRBJ2-2
v_call: TRBV1

cdr3_aa: CASSELSREGQGNQPQHF
j_call: TRBJ1-5
v_call: TRBV2

cdr3_aa: CASSESLGENEQFF
j_call: TRBJ2-1
v_call: TRBV7-9

cdr3_aa: CASSQTRGLYEQYF
j_call: TRBJ2-7
v_call: TRBV5-1

cdr3_aa: CASSSSSGDTDTQYF
j_call: TRBJ2-3
v_call: TRBV7-9

cdr3_aa: CASSFFLDYEQYF
j_call: TRBJ2-7
v_call: TRBV11-2